This T cell receptor (beta chain) derives from a study of spatial heterogeneity in lung cancer. This clonotype was picked up a small number of times. TCRdb itself ran the 5' RACE reads through MiXCR, one entry per CDR3 protein. The table has about 26,000 distinct CDR3 sequences, 9.5% to 15% seen once. Time point denoted: sample taken at primary tumor resection. Sequencing covered unsorted whole RNA taken from tumor, nontumor lung or frozen PBMC. The clonotype originates from a female donor with early-stage non-small cell lung cancer. This specimen consisted of PBMCs, obtained at surgery.

The CDR3 here is CASSIPGMESTDTQYF. CDR3 DNA: TGTGCCAGTAGTATACCAGGGATGGAAAGCACAGATACGCAGTATTTT. The chain joins TRBV19 to TRBJ2-3, with D possibly matching TRBD1 (5 bases). Germline values: CDR1 LNHDA, CDR2 SQIVND (reference sequence). The CDR3 contains 16 residues. Between the trimmed V and J ends, which lost 2 bases and 0 bases, there was a span of 12 bases.